This T cell receptor (beta chain) is drawn from a study of cytomegalovirus exposure and HLA in healthy donors. Study summary: Most donors, 80% to 90% of some 400 genotyped, fell in the Caucasian-associated ancestry cluster. Study findings and constraints: 150 to 200 TCR beta chains were listed as cytomegalovirus-associated.

Regarding this clone: What it recognizes is unknown. Other DNA sequences in this sample translate to the same CDR3.

PCR was performed using 60 Vbeta and 13 Jbeta primers. Sequencing was performed with immunoSEQ multiplex PCR; in TCRdb, only in-frame clones are kept and a portion is missing. The table for this sample gives 55,000 or so clones. The receptor was isolated from a woman aged 45 to 65 in good health and CMV-seropositive. Sequenced: PBMCs.

The CDR3: CASSGLAGGSYEQYF. The CDR3, as DNA: TGTGCCAGCTCGGGACTAGCGGGAGGATCCTACGAGCAGTACTTC. The rearrangement joins TRBV6-5 to TRBJ2-7; 15 bases agree with TRBD2. The length of the CDR3 is 15 residues. CDR1 MNHEY and CDR2 SVGAGI come from the germline V gene. With 8 bases clipped from V and 1 base from J, the junction kept 3 bases outside the gene matches.